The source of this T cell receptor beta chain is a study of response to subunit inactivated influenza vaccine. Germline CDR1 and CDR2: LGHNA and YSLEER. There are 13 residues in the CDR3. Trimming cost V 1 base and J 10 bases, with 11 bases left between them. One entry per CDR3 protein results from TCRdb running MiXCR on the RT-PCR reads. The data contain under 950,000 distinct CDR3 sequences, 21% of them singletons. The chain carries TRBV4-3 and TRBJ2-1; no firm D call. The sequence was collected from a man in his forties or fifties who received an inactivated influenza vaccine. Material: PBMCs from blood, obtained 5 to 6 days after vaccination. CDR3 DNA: TGCGCCAGCAGCCAAGCCGGAAACGGGGAGCAGTTCTTC. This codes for CASSQAGNGEQFF.